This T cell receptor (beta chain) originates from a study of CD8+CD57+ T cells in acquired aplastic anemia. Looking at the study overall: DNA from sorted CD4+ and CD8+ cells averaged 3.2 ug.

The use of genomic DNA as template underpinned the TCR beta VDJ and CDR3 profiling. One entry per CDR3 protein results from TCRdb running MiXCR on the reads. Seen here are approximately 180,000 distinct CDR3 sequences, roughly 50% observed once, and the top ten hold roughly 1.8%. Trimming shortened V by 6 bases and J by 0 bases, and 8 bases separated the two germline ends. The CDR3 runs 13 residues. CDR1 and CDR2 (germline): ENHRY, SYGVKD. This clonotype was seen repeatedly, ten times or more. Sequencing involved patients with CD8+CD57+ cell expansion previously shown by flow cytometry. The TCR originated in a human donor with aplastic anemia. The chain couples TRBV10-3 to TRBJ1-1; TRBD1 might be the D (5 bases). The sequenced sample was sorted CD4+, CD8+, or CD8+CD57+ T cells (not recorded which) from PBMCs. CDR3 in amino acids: CAIREQVNTEAFF. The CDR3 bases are TGTGCCATCAGGGAACAGGTGAACACTGAAGCTTTCTTT.